The clone carrying this TCR beta chain was observed a handful of times. Its antigen is undetermined. This entry is derived from a study of graft-versus-host responses after intestinal transplantation. Study overall: Grafts that recipients had were multivisceral, liver-intestinal, or isolated intestinal transplants. The recipients all started with anti-thymocyte globulin induction and then took tacrolimus and steroids for around three years. The study, taken as a whole, reports: Some GvH clones appeared in ileal mucosa or blood before recipient bone marrow. The study found high graft-versus-host to host-versus-graft clonal ratios in allografts of patients with graft-donor T cell macrochimerism.

Measured with immunoSEQ multiplex PCR; TCRdb has only the in-frame clones, and not every one. The repertoire consists of about 70,000 clones, with about 87% occurring once and the leading ten covering 0.39%. This clonotype was sampled from a human donor who was the organ donor for an intestinal transplant. This specimen consisted of unstimulated CD4+ T cells sorted from spleen or lymph node cells, obtained before transplant.

This chain's CDR3 is CASSPPGQGALGNTIYF. CDR3 nucleotides: TGTGCCAGCAGTCCCCCGGGACAGGGGGCGCTTGGAAACACCATATATTTT. V gene TRBV28 combines with J gene TRBJ1-3, with 12 positions matching TRBD1. This CDR3 contains 17 residues. J lost 3 bases, V lost 5 bases, and 8 bases had no gene match. The germline CDR1 and CDR2 sequences are MDHEN and SYDVKM.